The rows below give T cell receptor beta chains drawn from one sample of a study of regulatory T cells in long-lasting Graves disease. TCRdb re-derived calls from the multiplex PCR reads in MiXCR, one entry per CDR3 protein. The sample carries over 350,000 distinct CDR3 sequences, 14% to 15% recorded once. These data are also associated with another study on T cells in Graves' hyperthyroidism and ophthalmopathy.

Sequencing used peripheral blood mononuclear cells (PBMCs), obtained at new diagnosis, from a patient treated with antithyroid drugs. Source of these receptors: a woman aged 40 to 55 with Graves disease. Each CDR3 is given with its conserved first and last residue. Fields, in order: D gene, V gene, CDR3 length, J gene, clone size, CDR3 DNA, CDR3 protein. D genes are given only for firm matches. Size is omitted from some rows. Given values are once, few, many or a class for expanded clones.

d_call: TRBD1; v_call: TRBV3-1; cdr3_length: 15; j_call: TRBJ1-2; clone_size: many; cdr3_nt: TGTGCCAGCAGCCGGGGACAGGGTGGCGACTATGGCTACACCTTC; cdr3_aa: CASSRGQGGDYGYTF
d_call: TRBD2; v_call: TRBV6-1; cdr3_length: 15; j_call: TRBJ2-3; clone_size: -; cdr3_nt: TGTGCCAGCACCCAGCGGGAGGGAGTCCCAGATACGCAGTATTTT; cdr3_aa: CASTQREGVPDTQYF
d_call: TRBD1; v_call: TRBV20-1; cdr3_length: 16; j_call: TRBJ2-2; clone_size: many; cdr3_nt: TGCAGTGCTAGAGATCGGGGACAGGGGTACACCGGGGAGCTGTTTTTT; cdr3_aa: CSARDRGQGYTGELFF
d_call: -; v_call: TRBV10-2; cdr3_length: 12; j_call: TRBJ2-2; clone_size: many; cdr3_nt: TGCGCCAGCAGTTCTCTTGCCGGGGAGCTGTTTTTT; cdr3_aa: CASSSLAGELFF
d_call: TRBD2; v_call: TRBV11-2; cdr3_length: 16; j_call: TRBJ2-7; clone_size: many; cdr3_nt: TGTGCCAGCAGCGGAGGGACTAGCGGGAGGAGTTACGAGCAGTACTTC; cdr3_aa: CASSGGTSGRSYEQYF
d_call: TRBD2; v_call: TRBV7-9; cdr3_length: 18; j_call: TRBJ2-1; clone_size: many; cdr3_nt: TGTGCCAGCAGCTCCCAGCCCGCCGGACTAGCGGGAGGCAATGAGCAGTTCTTC; cdr3_aa: CASSSQPAGLAGGNEQFF
d_call: -; v_call: TRBV29-1; cdr3_length: 14; j_call: TRBJ2-5; clone_size: many; cdr3_nt: TGCAGCGTTAGAGCCGGAATGGCACAAGAGACCCAGTACTTC; cdr3_aa: CSVRAGMAQETQYF
d_call: TRBD1; v_call: TRBV11-3; cdr3_length: 17; j_call: TRBJ2-3; clone_size: -; cdr3_nt: TGTGCCAGCAGCTTGTACGACAGGGTCCAACACACAGATACGCAGTATTTT; cdr3_aa: CASSLYDRVQHTDTQYF
d_call: -; v_call: TRBV3-1; cdr3_length: 11; j_call: TRBJ2-1; clone_size: many; cdr3_nt: TGTGCCAGCAGCCAAGTGTCGGAGCAGTTCTTC; cdr3_aa: CASSQVSEQFF
d_call: -; v_call: TRBV6-5; cdr3_length: 13; j_call: TRBJ1-1; clone_size: many; cdr3_nt: TGTGCCAGCAGTTTTGGATACAACACTGAAGCTTTCTTT; cdr3_aa: CASSFGYNTEAFF